Included here is one T cell receptor beta chain sequence, with context. The antigen is undetermined. The record originates from a study of T cell responses to AZD1222 COVID-19 vaccine. Study-level findings and limits: White British people made up most donors, females outnumbered males, and clonal diversity was possibly underestimated.

CDR1 and CDR2 from the germline V gene are MNHEY and SVGAGI. CDR3 length: 14 residues. Trimming pared 4 bases from V and 3 bases from J, leaving 9 bases between. The assay was immunoSEQ multiplex PCR, and TCRdb's table has in-frame clones only and misses some. The sample includes approximately 110,000 clones, more than 90% of them seen just once. The chain couples TRBV6-5 to TRBJ2-2; no firm D call. Sequences were derived from peripheral blood, sampled on day 0 of AZD1222 vaccination. The clonotype originates from an adult in good health. The CDR3 nucleotides read TGTGCCAGCAGTTCCCGCAGATACACCGGGGAGCTGTTTTTT. This translates into CASSSRRYTGELFF.